This T cell receptor beta chain was sequenced during a study of Ad26.COV2.S vaccination and SARS-CoV-2 variants. About the study: Ad26.COV2.S given intramuscularly, once or twice 56 days apart. Study results and caveats: Vaccinated and placebo-treated recipients had similar non-spike TCR breadth.

Remarks on this clone: Its antigen is unidentified.

This CDR3 comprises 15 residues. With V trimmed by 8 bases and J by 2 bases, 7 bases remained unmatched. Per germline, CDR1 MRHNA and CDR2 SNTAGT. The protocol was immunoSEQ multiplex PCR, while the TCRdb copy is restricted to in-frame clones and leaves out a portion. This sample has a few hundred thousand clones, with about nine tenths found just once. The treatment here: approximately 18 received Ad26.COV2.S at low or high dose, single or two shots; about 5 received placebo; per-sample allocation not given. It was on day 63 after the first vaccine or placebo injection that samples were taken. At a Boston site, the person donating was an adult of 18-55 years.

The genes are TRBV6-4 and TRBJ2-2; TRBD2 aligns across 8 bases. The sample consisted of peripheral blood, taken in a trial of Ad26.COV2.S vaccine versus placebo. The receptor's source is a person between 18 and 60 years old who received the Ad26.COV2.S COVID-19 vaccine or a placebo. CDR3 amino acids: CASGAAGANTGELFF. The CDR3 bases are TGTGCCAGCGGGGCAGCGGGGGCTAACACCGGGGAGCTGTTTTTT.